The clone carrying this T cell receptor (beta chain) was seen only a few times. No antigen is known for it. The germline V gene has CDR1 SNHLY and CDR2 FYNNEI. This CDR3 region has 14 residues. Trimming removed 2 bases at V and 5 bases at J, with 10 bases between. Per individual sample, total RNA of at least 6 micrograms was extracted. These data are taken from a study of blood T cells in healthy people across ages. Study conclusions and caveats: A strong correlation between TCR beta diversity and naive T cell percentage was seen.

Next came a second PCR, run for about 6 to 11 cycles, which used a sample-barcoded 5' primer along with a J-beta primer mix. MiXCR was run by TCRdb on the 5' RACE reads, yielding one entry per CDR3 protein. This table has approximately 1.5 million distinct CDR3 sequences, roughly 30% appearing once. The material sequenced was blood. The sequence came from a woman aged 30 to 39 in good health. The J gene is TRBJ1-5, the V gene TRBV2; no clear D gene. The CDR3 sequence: CASSEMGRDQPQHF. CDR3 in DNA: TGTGCCAGCAGTGAAATGGGCCGGGATCAGCCCCAGCATTTT.